The 5 T cell receptor beta chains reported below all come from one sample, sequenced in a study of blood T cell repertoires in COVID-19. Only in-frame clones appear in the TCRdb table, and some are missing; sequencing was by immunoSEQ multiplex PCR. Among a few hundred thousand clones listed, approximately 90% were seen once. The source material was peripheral blood. Receptors were obtained from a man aged 55-75 years who had recovered from COVID-19.

This clone was detected a few times. The J gene is TRBJ2-2, the V gene TRBV4-3; 7 bases map to TRBD1. With 4 bases clipped from V and 4 bases from J, the junction kept 9 bases outside the gene matches. CDR3 size: 16 residues. The germline V gene encodes CDR1 LGHNA and CDR2 YSLEER. Here the CDR3 DNA reads TGCGCCAGCAGCCGGAACAGGGGCGTAGGCACCGGGGAGCTGTTTTTT. Translated: CASSRNRGVGTGELFF.

The chain recombines TRBV29-1 with TRBJ1-1; D gene ambiguous. In germline, CDR1 is SQVTM, CDR2 ANQGSEA. V was cut by 0 bases and J by 8 bases, with 13 bases left in between. The CDR3 sequence is 13 residues long. In DNA form, the CDR3 reads TGCAGCGTTGAAGATCAGATATGGGCGGAAGCTTTCTTT. Translating gives CSVEDQIWAEAFF.

The CDR3 loop is CASSLTLTITDTQYF. CDR3 coding DNA: TGTGCCAGCAGCTTAACCCTGACTATTACAGATACGCAGTATTTT. The chain joins TRBV7-2 to TRBJ2-3; D might be TRBD2 (5 bases). This CDR3 is 15 amino acids long. Trimming pared 2 bases from V and 3 bases from J, leaving 12 bases between. Germline CDR1 reads SGHTA; CDR2 reads FQGNSA.

The gene calls are TRBV3-1 (or the pseudogene TRBV3-2) and TRBJ2-1, with D perhaps TRBD2 (6 bases). The V and J ends lost 1 base and 0 bases respectively, with 10 bases between them. Germline V gene sequence: CDR1 LGHDT, CDR2 YNNKEL (reference sequence). The CDR3 is 16 amino acids. CDR3 sequence (DNA): TGTGCCAGCAGCCAAGCAGCCGGGAGCTCCTACAATGAGCAGTTCTTC. It specifies CASSQAAGSSYNEQFF.

The rearrangement links TRBV6-6 to TRBJ2-7, with 8 bases identical to TRBD1. The J segment lost 5 bases and the V segment lost 5 bases, leaving 11 bases of the junction unmatched. The CDR3 has 15 residues. Germline V gene lookup returns CDR1 MNHNY and CDR2 SVGAGI (reference sequence). The CDR3 bases are TGTGCCAGCAGTCCCCCGGGACAGGTTTCCCACGAGCAGTACTTC. Protein product: CASSPPGQVSHEQYF.